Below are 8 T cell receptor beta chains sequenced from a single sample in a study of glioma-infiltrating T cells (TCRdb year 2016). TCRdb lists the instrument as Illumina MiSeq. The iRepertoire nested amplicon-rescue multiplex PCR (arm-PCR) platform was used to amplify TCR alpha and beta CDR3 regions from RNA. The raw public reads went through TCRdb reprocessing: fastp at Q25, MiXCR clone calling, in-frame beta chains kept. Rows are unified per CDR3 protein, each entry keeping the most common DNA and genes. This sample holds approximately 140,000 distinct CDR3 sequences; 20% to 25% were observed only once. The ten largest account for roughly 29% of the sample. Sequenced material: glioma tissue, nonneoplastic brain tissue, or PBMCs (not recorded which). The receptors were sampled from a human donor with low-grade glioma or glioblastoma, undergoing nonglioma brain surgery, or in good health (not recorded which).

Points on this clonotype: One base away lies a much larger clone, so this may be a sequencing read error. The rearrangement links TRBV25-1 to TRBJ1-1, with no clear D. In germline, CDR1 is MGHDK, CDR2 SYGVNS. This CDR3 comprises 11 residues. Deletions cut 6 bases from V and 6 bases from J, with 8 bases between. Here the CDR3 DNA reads TGTGCCAGCAGAAGCGTCGCTGAAGCTTTCTTT. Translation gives CASRSVAEAFF.

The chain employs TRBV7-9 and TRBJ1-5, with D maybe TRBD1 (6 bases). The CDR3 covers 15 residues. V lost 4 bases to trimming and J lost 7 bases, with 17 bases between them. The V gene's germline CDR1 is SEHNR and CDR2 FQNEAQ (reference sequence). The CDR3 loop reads CASSSRGGPDQPQHF. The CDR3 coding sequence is TGTGCCAGCAGCTCCAGAGGGGGGCCGGACCAGCCCCAGCATTTT. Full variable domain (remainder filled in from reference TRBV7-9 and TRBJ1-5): DTGVSQNPRHKITKRGQNVTFRCDPISEHNRLYWYRQTLGQGPEFLTYFQNEAQLEKSRLLSDRFSAERPKGSFSTLEIQRTEQGDSAMYLCASSSRGGPDQPQHFGDGTRLSIL.

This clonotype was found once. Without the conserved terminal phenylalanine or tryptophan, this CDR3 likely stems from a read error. The CDR3 coding sequence is TGTGCCAGCAGCTTAGAAGGCAGGGGCAGTAGGTATGGCTACACCTTA. It yields the protein CASSLEGRGSRYGYTL. This chain uses TRBV11-3 with TRBJ1-2; a possible D gene is TRBD1 (6 bases). There are 16 residues in the CDR3. The germline V gene encodes CDR1 SGHNT and CDR2 YENEEA. V lost 0 bases, J lost 5 bases, and 16 bases lay in between.

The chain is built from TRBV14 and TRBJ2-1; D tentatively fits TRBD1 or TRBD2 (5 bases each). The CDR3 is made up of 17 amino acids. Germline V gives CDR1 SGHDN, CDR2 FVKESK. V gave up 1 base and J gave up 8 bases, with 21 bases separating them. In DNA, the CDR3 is TGTGCCAGCAGCCAAGTTTTGGGGGACCTGGCGGCGGATGAGCAGTTCTTC. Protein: CASSQVLGDLAADEQFF.

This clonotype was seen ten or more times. CDR3 residues: CSASEPGGQPQHF. CDR3 coding DNA: TGCAGTGCTAGTGAACCAGGGGGTCAGCCCCAGCATTTT. This chain connects TRBV20-1 to TRBJ1-5, with 7 nucleotides matching TRBD1. The CDR3 has 13 amino acids. The germline V gene has CDR1 DFQATT and CDR2 SNEGSKA (reference sequence). V was clipped by 3 bases and J by 6 bases; unmatched bases: 5.

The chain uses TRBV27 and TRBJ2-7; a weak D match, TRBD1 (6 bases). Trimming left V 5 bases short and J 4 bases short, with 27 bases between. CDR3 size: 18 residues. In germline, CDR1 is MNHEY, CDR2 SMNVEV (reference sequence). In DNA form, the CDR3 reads TGTGCCAGCAGTCCCTCCCCTTCAGAACAGGGATTTTCTTACGAGCAGTACGTC. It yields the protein CASSPSPSEQGFSYEQYV.

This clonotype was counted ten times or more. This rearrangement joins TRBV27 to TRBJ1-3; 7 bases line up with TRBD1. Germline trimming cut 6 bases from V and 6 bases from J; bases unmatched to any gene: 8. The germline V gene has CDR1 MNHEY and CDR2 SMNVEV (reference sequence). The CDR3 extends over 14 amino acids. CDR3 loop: CASSRGDSVNTIYF. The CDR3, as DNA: TGTGCCAGCAGCCGGGGGGACAGTGTAAACACCATATATTTT.

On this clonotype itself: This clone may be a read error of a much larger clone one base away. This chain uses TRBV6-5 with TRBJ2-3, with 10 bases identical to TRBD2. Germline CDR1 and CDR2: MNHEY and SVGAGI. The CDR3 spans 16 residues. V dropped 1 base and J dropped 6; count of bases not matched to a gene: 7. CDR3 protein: CASSYYPSGGRDTQYF. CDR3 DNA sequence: TGTGCCAGCAGTTACTATCCTAGCGGGGGACGGGATACGCAGTATTTT.